Detailed here is one TCR beta chain. Patients of the Seattle cohort, enrolled during active infection, were followed longitudinally. This sample was included in a study of blood T cell repertoires in COVID-19. Study at large: Nucleic acid was either cDNA or gDNA, and it came from T cells, B-cell-depleted T cells, or PBMCs.

CDR3 length equals 13 residues. Germline V gene data show CDR1 as WSHSY and CDR2 as SAAADI. The V gene end was trimmed by 7 bases and the J gene end by 5 bases; junction bases not matched to a gene: 5. Original handling: Amplification of reference gene primers was used by the study to estimate nucleated cell counts. Data came from immunoSEQ multiplex PCR; TCRdb stores just in-frame clones and leaves some out. V and J calls and clone size are copied from that table; D and trimming were computed from the DNA. The repertoire holds approximately 170,000 clones, with approximately 85% as singletons. The V gene is TRBV10-2, the J gene TRBJ2-5; 9 nucleotides line up with TRBD1. Sample: peripheral blood. This clonotype was sampled from an elderly man with COVID-19, enrolled during active disease. In DNA, the CDR3 is TGCGCCAGCAAGGACAGGGGCCGGGAGACCCAGTACTTC. It translates to CASKDRGRETQYF.